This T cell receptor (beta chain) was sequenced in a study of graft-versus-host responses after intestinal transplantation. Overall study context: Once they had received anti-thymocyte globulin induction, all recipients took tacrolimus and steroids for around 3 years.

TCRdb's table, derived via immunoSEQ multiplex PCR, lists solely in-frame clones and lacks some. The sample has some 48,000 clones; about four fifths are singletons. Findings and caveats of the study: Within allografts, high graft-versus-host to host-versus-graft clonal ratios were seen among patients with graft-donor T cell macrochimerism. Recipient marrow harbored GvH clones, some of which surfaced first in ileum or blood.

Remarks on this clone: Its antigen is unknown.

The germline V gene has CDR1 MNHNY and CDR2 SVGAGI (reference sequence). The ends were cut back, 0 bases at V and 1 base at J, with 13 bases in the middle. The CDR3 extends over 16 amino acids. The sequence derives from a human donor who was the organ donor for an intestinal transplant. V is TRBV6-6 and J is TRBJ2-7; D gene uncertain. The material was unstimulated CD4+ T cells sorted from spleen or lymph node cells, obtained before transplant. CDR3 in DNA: TGTGCCAGCAGTTACTCGGTGGACCAATTATCCTACGAGCAGTACTTC. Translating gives CASSYSVDQLSYEQYF.